The present TCR beta chain was sequenced within a study of control samples from healthy donors and cancer patients (dated by TCRdb to 2018 to 2020). V is shortened by 1 base, J by 2 bases, and the region joining them spans 9 bases. According to the germline V gene (reference sequence), CDR1 reads LGHDT and CDR2 reads YNNKEL. The CDR3 sequence holds 14 residues, the cysteine and phenylalanine included. Kept here is only the CDR3 DNA, which spans 42 bases and is read in frame from base 1. Regarding this clone: Its antigen is still unknown. One base away there is no much larger clone; base qualities are not given.

Library generation was performed with the immunoSEQ multiplex PCR assay. Entries here come from immuneACCESS through TCRdb and include only in-frame sequences with V and J called. Some clones fail to appear in such tables; in the studies checked, an unresolved V gene covers under half of the shortfall, and the cause of the remainder is unknown. This sample lists about 150,000 clones; over 90% were detected once. Of the sample, around 2.2% is held by the ten largest clones. The receptor was isolated from a man aged 45-60 years in good health. The sequenced sample consisted of blood. The V gene is TRBV3-1 (or the pseudogene TRBV3-2) and the J gene is TRBJ2-7; the D gene assignment is ambiguous. The CDR3 protein: CASSQGAVTYEQYF. The bases are TGTGCCAGCAGCCAAGGTGCCGTGACCTACGAGCAGTACTTC.